This entry features one T cell receptor beta chain sequence. This clonotype was observed once. Its antigen is still unknown. One junction end disagrees with the germline gene, perhaps due to a read error. The entry originates in a study of tumor-infiltrating lymphocytes in primary liver carcinoma (dated by TCRdb to 2017 to 2019). In the study overall: Hepatocellular carcinoma (four) or combined HCC and intrahepatic cholangiocarcinoma (one) was present in the five patients, who were three men and two women aged 30 to 69 years. Technical replicate repertoires showed high reproducibility, with mean shared-clone rates near 0.89 and correlation coefficients above 0.95. The tumors of the five patients were staged as T1-T3 N0M0, with maximum diameters ranging from about 4.2 to 10 cm. Roughly 3.65 to 7.5 million productive TCRbeta reads were obtained per sample, and no significant difference in read depth was found between tissue types. A total of 35 or so specimens from 5 patients went through TCRbeta repertoire sequencing, namely 25 tumor regions, 5 adjacent noncancerous liver tissues and 5 peripheral blood samples. For each liver tumor, the study sampled five regions along with adjacent normal tissue and blood, and applied TCRbeta repertoire sequencing, expression microarrays and whole-exome sequencing. Agilent mRNA microarray profiling was performed on the roughly 25 tumor region samples to relate TCRbeta repertoire diversity to the local molecular phenotype.

Without any cell sorting, total RNA and DNA were extracted together from about 20-30 mg of bulk tissue using the AllPrep DNA/RNA mini kit. Four to six patients with histopathologically diagnosed primary liver carcinoma underwent surgical resection in China between 2015 and March 2016. At the time of sampling, the patients had chronic HBV infection and had not received any treatment. Five spatially separated regions were sampled per tumor: superior, inferior, left-lateral and right-lateral poles, plus the tumor centre. Histology showed that every tumor sample contained more than 85% viable tumor cells. Each fresh piece of tumor and adjacent tissue was cut in two, with one half stored in RNAlater at -80 degrees C and the other half sent for histology. Starting from around 520 ng total RNA, TCRbeta-specific cDNA was produced by reverse transcription with a constant-region primer and ProtoScript II reverse transcriptase. Three nested multiplex PCR rounds, following a slightly modified ARM-PCR procedure, were used to build the TCRbeta libraries. Sample barcodes and Illumina adapters were added in a final 25-cycle PCR using Deep VentR polymerase. Before sequencing, amplicons between 200 and 500 bp were purified from gel using a QIAquick gel extraction kit. The TCRbeta amplicons were sequenced with 250-bp paired-end reads on an Illumina HiSeq 2500. Per the authors' processing: Trimmomatic v0.33 was used to quality-trim the reads, and FLASH v1.2.11 was used to merge paired reads so that full CDR3 sequences could be recovered. V, D and J germline segments were assigned to the rearranged TCRbeta sequences using MiGEC v1.2.1b. Clonotype statistics and Shannon-Wiener diversity indices were calculated with VDJtools v1.0.0. Except for diversity analysis, only the 250 most abundant clonotypes of each sample were used in subsequent analyses to reduce sampling bias. The raw public data were reprocessed by TCRdb itself: fastp quality trimming at Q25, MiXCR clonotype calling, in-frame beta chains only. All rows with the same CDR3 protein become a single entry with the most common DNA and genes. It is TCRdb's table, rather than the study itself, that gives the V and J calls and clone size. This sample is represented by about 22,000 distinct CDR3 sequences; 80% of them were singletons. The ten biggest clones cover 35% to 45% of the sample.

Points the paper makes about the study in general: Only about 7.5-25% of top clones were present in all five regions of a tumor, suggesting spatial heterogeneity of tumor-infiltrating T cells. A significantly larger repertoire fraction was made up by the top 250 clones in tumors than in blood (p = 0.039). Comparison of CD4+ and CD8+ T cell repertoires was precluded by the use of bulk unsorted samples. Consistent with antigen-driven expansion, pairs of tumor regions showed higher repertoire overlap (mean roughly 35%) than either tumor-adjacent pairs (about 17%) or tumor-blood pairs (roughly 14%). Only a few patients were included in the study, and the authors note that the findings should be validated in a larger study. Only the TCR beta chain was sequenced, which likely underestimates true repertoire diversity because unpaired alpha chains were not captured.

The sample comprised liver tumor tissue from sampling region 2. Taken with the paper, the label for cell subset or site translates to: tumor region T2, inferior pole. This receptor was identified in a woman aged 25 to 39 with primary liver carcinoma and hepatitis B virus infection.

The DNA reads as follows: TGTTCCATCAGTCTCACGGCGATCCGGGATGAGCAGTTCTTC. Its protein reads: CSISLTAIRDEQFF. Recombination connected TRBV10-3 to TRBJ2-1; a confident D gene designation cannot be given. The cysteine opens and the phenylalanine closes a CDR3 of 14 amino acids. The entry retains the CDR3 DNA only, 42 bases that are in frame from base 1. CDR1 and CDR2, per the germline V gene, are ENHRY and SYGVKD.